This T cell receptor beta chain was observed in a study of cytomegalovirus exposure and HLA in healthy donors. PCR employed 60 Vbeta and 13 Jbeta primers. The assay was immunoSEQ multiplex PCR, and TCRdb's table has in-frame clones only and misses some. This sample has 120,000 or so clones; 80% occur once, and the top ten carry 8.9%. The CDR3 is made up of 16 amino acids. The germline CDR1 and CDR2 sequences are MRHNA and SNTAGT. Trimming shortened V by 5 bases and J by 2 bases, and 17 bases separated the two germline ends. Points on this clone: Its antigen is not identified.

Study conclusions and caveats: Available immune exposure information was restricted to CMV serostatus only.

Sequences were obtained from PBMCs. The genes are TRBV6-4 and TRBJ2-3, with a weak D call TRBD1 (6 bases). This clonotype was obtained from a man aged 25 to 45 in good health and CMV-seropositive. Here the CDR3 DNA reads TGTGCCAGCAGTAATACAGGGAACTACTACACAGATACGCAGTATTTT. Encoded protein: CASSNTGNYYTDTQYF.